The clone carrying this T cell receptor beta chain was detected once. Its cognate antigen is unknown. Clones were sequenced by immunoSEQ multiplex PCR, and TCRdb holds only the in-frame ones, with some missing. The sample lists 500,000 or so clones, 95% to 97% occurring once. The sample comes from a study of shared clonotypes between healthy human individuals. Overall study: For every donor, three CD4 naive, three CD4 memory, two CD8 naive and one CD8 memory plates were used.

This CDR3 spans 12 amino acids. Germline lookup yields CDR1 SQVTM and CDR2 ANQGSEA. Study-level findings and limits: Naive subsets generally exceeded memory subsets in estimated richness.

Sequences were obtained from naive CD4+ T cells sorted from blood. Noted subset: CD45RA+ positively selected. V gene TRBV29-1 combines with J gene TRBJ2-5, with D hard to call. The DNA end lines up better with TRBJ2-7; the J call may be wrong. This sequence was found in a woman in her 30s in good health. The CDR3 spells CSVGGTWYEQYF. The CDR3 DNA sequence: TGCAGCGTTGGGGGTACGTGGTACGAGCAGTACTTC.